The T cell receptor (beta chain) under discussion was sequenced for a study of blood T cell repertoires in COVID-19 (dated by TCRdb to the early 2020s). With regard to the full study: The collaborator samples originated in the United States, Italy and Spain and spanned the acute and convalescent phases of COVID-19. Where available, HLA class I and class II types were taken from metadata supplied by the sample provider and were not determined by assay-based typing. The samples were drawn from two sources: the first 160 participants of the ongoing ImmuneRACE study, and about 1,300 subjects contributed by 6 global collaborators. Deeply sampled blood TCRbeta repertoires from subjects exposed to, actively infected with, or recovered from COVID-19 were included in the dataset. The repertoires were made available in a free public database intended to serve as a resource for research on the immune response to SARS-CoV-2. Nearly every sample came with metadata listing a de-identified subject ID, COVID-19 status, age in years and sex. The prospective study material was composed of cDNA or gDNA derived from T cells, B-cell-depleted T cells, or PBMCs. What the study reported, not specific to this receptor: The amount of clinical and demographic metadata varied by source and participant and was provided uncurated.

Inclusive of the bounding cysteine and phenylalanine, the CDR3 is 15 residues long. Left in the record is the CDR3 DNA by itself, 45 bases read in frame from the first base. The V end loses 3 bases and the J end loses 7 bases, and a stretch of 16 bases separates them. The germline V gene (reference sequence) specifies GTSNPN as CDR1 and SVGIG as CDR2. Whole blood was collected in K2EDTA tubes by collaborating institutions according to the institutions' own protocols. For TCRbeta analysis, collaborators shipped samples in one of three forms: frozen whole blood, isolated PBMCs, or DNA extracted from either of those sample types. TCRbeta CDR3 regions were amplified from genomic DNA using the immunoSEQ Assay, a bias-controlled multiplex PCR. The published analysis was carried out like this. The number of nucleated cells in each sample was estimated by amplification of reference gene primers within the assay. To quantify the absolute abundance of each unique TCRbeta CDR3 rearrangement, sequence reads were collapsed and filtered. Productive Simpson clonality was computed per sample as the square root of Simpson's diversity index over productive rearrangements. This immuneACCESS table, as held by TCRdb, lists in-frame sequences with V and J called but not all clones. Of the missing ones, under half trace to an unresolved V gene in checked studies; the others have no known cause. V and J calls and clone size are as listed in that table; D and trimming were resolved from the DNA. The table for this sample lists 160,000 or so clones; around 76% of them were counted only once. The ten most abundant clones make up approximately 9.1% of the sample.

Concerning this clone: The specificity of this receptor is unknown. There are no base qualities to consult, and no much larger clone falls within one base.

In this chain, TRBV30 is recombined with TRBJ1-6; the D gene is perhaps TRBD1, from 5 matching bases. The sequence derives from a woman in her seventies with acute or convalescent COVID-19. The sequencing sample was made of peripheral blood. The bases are TGTGCCTGGAGGGGTCTGGGGCAACAAAATTCACCCCTCCACTTT. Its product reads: CAWRGLGQQNSPLHF.